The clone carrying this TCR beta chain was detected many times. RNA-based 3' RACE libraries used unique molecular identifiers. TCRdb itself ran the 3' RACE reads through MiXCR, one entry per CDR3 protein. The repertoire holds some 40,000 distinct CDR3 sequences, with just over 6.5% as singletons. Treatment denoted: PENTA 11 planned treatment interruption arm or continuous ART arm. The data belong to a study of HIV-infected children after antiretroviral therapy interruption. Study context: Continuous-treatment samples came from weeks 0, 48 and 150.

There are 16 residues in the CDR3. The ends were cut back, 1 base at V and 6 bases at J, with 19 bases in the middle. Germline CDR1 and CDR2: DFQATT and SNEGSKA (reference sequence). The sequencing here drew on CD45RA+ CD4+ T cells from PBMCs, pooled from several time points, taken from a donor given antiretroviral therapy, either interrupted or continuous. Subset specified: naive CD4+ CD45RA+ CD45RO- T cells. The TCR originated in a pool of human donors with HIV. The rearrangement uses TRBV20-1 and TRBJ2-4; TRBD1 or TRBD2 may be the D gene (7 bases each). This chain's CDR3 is CSARVQGGRRGNIQYF. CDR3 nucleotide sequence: TGCAGTGCTAGAGTTCAGGGGGGGCGGAGAGGAAACATTCAGTACTTC.